The 5 T cell receptor beta chains listed next were all sequenced from one sample in a study of cytomegalovirus exposure and HLA in healthy donors. Profiling relied on immunoSEQ multiplex PCR, and the TCRdb table lists in-frame clones only, not all of them. Of about 65,000 clones detected, about 90% appear once; the ten largest clones hold around 1.4%. The specimen sequenced was PBMCs. The receptors here all came from a woman aged 18-29 years in good health and CMV-seronegative.

The sample holds a few counts of this clone. The V call is TRBV6-1, the J call TRBJ1-2, with D possibly matching TRBD1 (6 bases). Per the germline V gene, CDR1 is MNHNS and CDR2 is SASEGT. The CDR3 spans 14 residues. Between the trimmed V and J ends, which lost 5 bases and 7 bases, there was a span of 17 bases. In DNA form, the CDR3 reads TGTGCCAGCAGTCCCCTAGGGGGGGGGTTTGGCTACACCTTC. Translated, it gives CASSPLGGGFGYTF.

This clone was counted a single time. This chain uses TRBV19 with TRBJ2-7, with 9 positions matching TRBD1. In germline, CDR1 is LNHDA, CDR2 SQIVND (reference sequence). This CDR3 is 14 amino acids long. Trimming at V came to 2 bases and at J to 5 bases, leaving 4 bases not matched to a gene. The CDR3: CASSIRWDRDEQYF. CDR3 DNA sequence: TGTGCCAGTAGTATAAGGTGGGACAGGGACGAGCAGTACTTC.

This chain links TRBV2 with TRBJ2-1, with D possibly TRBD1 on 6 matching bases. This CDR3 has 12 amino acids. Germline V CDR1 and CDR2: SNHLY, FYNNEI. The ends were cut back, 4 bases at V and 8 bases at J, with 9 bases in the middle. DNA of the CDR3: TGTGCCAGCAGTGGGGACAATGATGAGCAGTTCTTC. Translation gives CASSGDNDEQFF.

The chain uses TRBV28 and TRBJ2-1; 11 bases map to TRBD2. Germline V lookup: CDR1 MDHEN, CDR2 SYDVKM. The CDR3 extends over 18 amino acids. After removal of 5 bases from V and 4 bases from J, the junction contained 13 bases not matched to a gene. CDR3 sequence (DNA): TGTGCCAGCAGTCTCCCTCAACTAGCGGGAGACCGATACAATGAGCAGTTCTTC. Protein product: CASSLPQLAGDRYNEQFF.

The chain has TRBV7-9 and TRBJ2-7; 8 nucleotides match TRBD2. Germline CDR1 is SEHNR and CDR2 is FQNEAQ (reference sequence). CDR3 size: 14 residues. The ends lost 4 bases at V and 6 bases at J; junction bases unmatched: 8. CDR3 region: CASSSFGGEGEQYF. The CDR3 nucleotides read TGTGCCAGCAGCTCCTTCGGGGGGGAAGGCGAGCAGTACTTC.